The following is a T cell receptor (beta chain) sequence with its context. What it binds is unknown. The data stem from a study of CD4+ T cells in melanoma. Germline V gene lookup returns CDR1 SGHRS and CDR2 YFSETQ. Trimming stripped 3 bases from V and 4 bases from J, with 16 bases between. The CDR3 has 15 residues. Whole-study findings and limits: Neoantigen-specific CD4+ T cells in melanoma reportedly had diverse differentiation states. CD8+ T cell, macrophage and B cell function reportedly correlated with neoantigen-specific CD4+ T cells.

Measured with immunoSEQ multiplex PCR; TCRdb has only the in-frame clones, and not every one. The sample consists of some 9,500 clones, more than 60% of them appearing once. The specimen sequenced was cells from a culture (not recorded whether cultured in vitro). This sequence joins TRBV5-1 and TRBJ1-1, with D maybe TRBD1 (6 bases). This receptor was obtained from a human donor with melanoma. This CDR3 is CASSSSRGRVTEAFF. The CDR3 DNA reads TGCGCCAGCAGCTCCTCGAGGGGGAGGGTCACTGAAGCTTTCTTT.